This T cell receptor beta chain derives from a study of blood T cells in healthy people across ages. Germline V lookup: CDR1 MNHEY, CDR2 SVGEGT. The CDR3 is 12 residues long. Deletions cut 3 bases from V and 4 bases from J, with 7 bases between. Using a J-beta primer mix together with a sample-barcoded 5' primer, a second PCR was run for about 6 to 11 cycles. In TCRdb, the 5' RACE reads were re-called with MiXCR into one record per CDR3 protein. The table has approximately 770,000 distinct CDR3 sequences, roughly 60% seen once. The sample holds a few counts of this clonotype. Its specificity is not known. Study outcomes and limitations: Diversity estimates from one million T cells were considered underestimates.

The chain couples TRBV6-2 or TRBV6-3 to TRBJ2-7; D is uncertain. The source of this sequence is a man aged 25-40 years in good health. Sequencing input: blood. The CDR3 DNA is TGTGCCAGCAGTTATGGGCAGTACGAGCAGTACTTC. Translation: CASSYGQYEQYF.